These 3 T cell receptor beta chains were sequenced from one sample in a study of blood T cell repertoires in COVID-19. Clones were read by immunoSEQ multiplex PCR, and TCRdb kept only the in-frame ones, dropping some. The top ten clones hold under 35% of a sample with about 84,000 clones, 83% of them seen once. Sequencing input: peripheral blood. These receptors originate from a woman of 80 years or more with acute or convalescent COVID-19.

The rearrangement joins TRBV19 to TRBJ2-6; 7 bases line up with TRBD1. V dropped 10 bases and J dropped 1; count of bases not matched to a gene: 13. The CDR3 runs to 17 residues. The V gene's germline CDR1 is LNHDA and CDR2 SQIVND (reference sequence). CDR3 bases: TGTGCCACCAAGACAGGGTTTGGCCAATCTGGGGCCAACGTCCTGACTTTC. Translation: CATKTGFGQSGANVLTF.

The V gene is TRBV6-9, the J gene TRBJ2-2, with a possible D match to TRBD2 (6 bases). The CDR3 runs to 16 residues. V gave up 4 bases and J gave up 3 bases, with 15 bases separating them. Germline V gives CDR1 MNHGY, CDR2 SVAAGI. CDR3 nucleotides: TGTGCCAGCAGTTCTCCTTTGGACTACTACACCGGGGAGCTGTTTTTT. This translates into CASSSPLDYYTGELFF.

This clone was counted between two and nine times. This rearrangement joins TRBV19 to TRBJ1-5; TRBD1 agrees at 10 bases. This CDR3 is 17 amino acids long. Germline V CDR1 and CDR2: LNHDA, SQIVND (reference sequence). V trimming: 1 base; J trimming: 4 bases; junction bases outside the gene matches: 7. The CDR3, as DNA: TGTGCCAGTAGTATAGTACCCTCGGGACAGGGGAATCAGCCCCAGCATTTT. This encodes CASSIVPSGQGNQPQHF.